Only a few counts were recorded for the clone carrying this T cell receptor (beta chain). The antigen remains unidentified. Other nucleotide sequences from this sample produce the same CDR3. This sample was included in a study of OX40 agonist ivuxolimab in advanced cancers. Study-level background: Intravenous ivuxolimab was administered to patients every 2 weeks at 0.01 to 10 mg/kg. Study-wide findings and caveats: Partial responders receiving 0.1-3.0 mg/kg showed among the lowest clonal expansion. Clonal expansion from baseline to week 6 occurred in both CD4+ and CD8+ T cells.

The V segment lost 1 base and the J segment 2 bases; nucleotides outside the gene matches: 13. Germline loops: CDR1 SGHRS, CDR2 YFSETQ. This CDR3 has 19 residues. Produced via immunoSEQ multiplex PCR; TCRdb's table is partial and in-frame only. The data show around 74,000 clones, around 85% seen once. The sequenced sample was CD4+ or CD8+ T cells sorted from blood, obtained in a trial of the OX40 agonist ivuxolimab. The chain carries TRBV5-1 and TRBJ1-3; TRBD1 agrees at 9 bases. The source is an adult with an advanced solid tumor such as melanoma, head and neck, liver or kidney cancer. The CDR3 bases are TGCGCCAGCAGCTTGTTAGGGGGTGCACAGGGGGCGACTGGAAACACCATATATTTT. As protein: CASSLLGGAQGATGNTIYF.